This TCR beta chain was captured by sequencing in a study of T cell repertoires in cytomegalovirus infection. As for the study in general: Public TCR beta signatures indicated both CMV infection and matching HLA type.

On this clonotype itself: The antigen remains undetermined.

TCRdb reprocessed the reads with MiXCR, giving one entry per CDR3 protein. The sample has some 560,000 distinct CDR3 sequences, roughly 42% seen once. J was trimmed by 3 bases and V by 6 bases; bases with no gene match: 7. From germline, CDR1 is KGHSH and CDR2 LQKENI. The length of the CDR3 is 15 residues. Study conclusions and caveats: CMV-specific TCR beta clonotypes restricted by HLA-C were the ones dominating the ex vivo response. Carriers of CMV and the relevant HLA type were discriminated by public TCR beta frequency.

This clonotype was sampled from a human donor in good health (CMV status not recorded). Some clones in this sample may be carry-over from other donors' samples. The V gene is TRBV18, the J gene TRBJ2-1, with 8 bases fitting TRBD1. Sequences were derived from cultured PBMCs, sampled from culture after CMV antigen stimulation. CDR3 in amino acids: CASSSGGNIYNEQFF. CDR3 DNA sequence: TGTGCCAGCTCCTCAGGGGGCAATATCTACAATGAGCAGTTCTTC. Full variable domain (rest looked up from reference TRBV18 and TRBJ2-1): NAGVMQNPRHLVRRRGQEARLRCSPMKGHSHVYWYRQLPEEGLKFMVYLQKENIIDESGMPKERFSAEFPKEGPSILRIQQVVRGDSAAYFCASSSGGNIYNEQFFGPGTRLTVL.